These 31 T cell receptor beta chains came from one sample sequenced in a study of cytomegalovirus exposure and HLA in healthy donors. Here immunoSEQ multiplex PCR was the method, and the copy in TCRdb shows in-frame clones only, minus some. The table shows 150,000 to 200,000 clones, with just under 90% occurring only once. Sequenced material: PBMCs. The receptors here all came from a woman aged 18 to 35 in good health and CMV-seropositive.

The gene calls are TRBV29-1 and TRBJ2-3; 12 nucleotides agree with TRBD1. CDR1 and CDR2 (germline): SQVTM, ANQGSEA. Germline trimming cut 8 bases from V and 4 bases from J; bases unmatched to any gene: 7. The CDR3 is 14 residues long. CDR3 sequence (DNA): TGCAGCTCGGGACAGGGGGCGATCGCAGATACGCAGTATTTT. It specifies CSSGQGAIADTQYF.

This clone was seen a single time. J is TRBJ1-2 and V is TRBV27; TRBD1 matches at 7 bases. The CDR3 has 13 residues. Germline CDR1 and CDR2: MNHEY and SMNVEV (reference sequence). J gave up 6 bases and V 2 bases, and 3 bases lay outside the gene matches. The CDR3 loop reads CASSLGQGDGYTF. The CDR3 nucleotides are TGTGCCAGCAGTTTAGGGCAGGGGGATGGCTACACCTTC.

This rearrangement joins TRBV6-4 to TRBJ1-2, with 8 bases fitting TRBD1. The CDR3 has 15 amino acids. With V trimmed by 6 bases and J by 8 bases, 14 bases remained unmatched. The germline CDR1 and CDR2 sequences are MRHNA and SNTAGT. The chain's CDR3 is CASSQTGQGIKGYTF. The CDR3 DNA is TGTGCCAGCAGCCAAACAGGACAGGGTATAAAAGGCTACACCTTC.

This rearrangement joins TRBV19 to TRBJ1-1; unclear D gene. The CDR3 loop spans 14 amino acids. V gave up 6 bases and J gave up 0 bases, with 11 bases separating them. Germline lookup yields CDR1 LNHDA and CDR2 SQIVND (reference sequence). Written as DNA, the CDR3 is TGTGCCAGTAGGGTCCGGGGAATGAACACTGAAGCTTTCTTT. This translates into CASRVRGMNTEAFF. Drawing the rest from reference TRBV19 and TRBJ1-1, the complete variable domain is DGGITQSPKYLFRKEGQNVTLSCEQNLNHDAMYWYRQDPGQGLRLIYYSQIVNDFQKGDIAEGYSVSREKKESFPLTVTSAQKNPTAFYLCASRVRGMNTEAFFGQGTRLTVV.

This chain uses TRBV9 with TRBJ1-2; 9 bases fit TRBD1. CDR3 length: 17 residues. The junction had 10 bases not matched to a gene; V was cut back by 0 bases and J by 4 bases. Germline lookup yields CDR1 SGDLS and CDR2 YYNGEE. The DNA of the CDR3 is TGTGCCAGCAGCGTAGACCTTGGCACAGGGGGCGCCTATGGCTACACCTTC. It specifies CASSVDLGTGGAYGYTF.

This clone was seen ten or more times. The chain employs TRBV9 and TRBJ1-2; the match to TRBD1 covers 7 bases. Trimming at V came to 0 bases and at J to 3 bases, leaving 11 bases not matched to a gene. Germline V lookup: CDR1 SGDLS, CDR2 YYNGEE. The CDR3 is made up of 17 amino acids. The DNA for the CDR3 is TGTGCCAGCAGCGTAGAGGGGACAGCGCGGAACGACTATGGCTACACCTTC. Encoded protein: CASSVEGTARNDYGYTF.

Details on this clone: At one boundary the junction diverges from the germline segment, which might be a read error. The chain couples TRBV9 to TRBJ2-2; unclear D gene. Germline lookup yields CDR1 SGDLS and CDR2 YYNGEE. The CDR3 is 15 residues long. DNA for the CDR3: TGTGCCAGCACCGTAGGCGGAATGAACACCGGGGAGCTGTTTTTT. Its protein product is CASTVGGMNTGELFF.

The chain has TRBV6-5 and TRBJ1-2, with D unclear. This CDR3 is 12 amino acids long. CDR1 is MNHEY and CDR2 is SVGAGI in the germline V gene. The V end lost 11 bases, the J end lost 0 bases, and 10 bases lay between the germline ends. CDR3 coding DNA: TGTGCCTCTCGCGGGGCTAACTATGGCTACACCTTC. This sequence encodes CASRGANYGYTF.

The CDR3 DNA reads TGTGCCAGTAGTTCCCCGGGACAGGTCGACCCAAAGTCCAATGAAAAACTGTTTTTT. It codes for CASSSPGQVDPKSNEKLFF. V and J are TRBV19 and TRBJ1-4; 8 bases line up with TRBD1. After removal of 5 bases from V and 5 bases from J, the junction contained 19 bases not matched to a gene. The CDR3 spans 19 residues. Per the germline V gene, CDR1 is LNHDA and CDR2 is SQIVND (reference sequence). Drawing the rest from reference TRBV19 and TRBJ1-4, the complete variable domain is DGGITQSPKYLFRKEGQNVTLSCEQNLNHDAMYWYRQDPGQGLRLIYYSQIVNDFQKGDIAEGYSVSREKKESFPLTVTSAQKNPTAFYLCASSSPGQVDPKSNEKLFFGSGTQLSVL.

J is TRBJ1-1 and V is TRBV6-5, with 9 bases aligning to TRBD1. This CDR3 contains 14 residues. CDR1 is MNHEY, CDR2 SVGAGI, per germline. V shed 2 bases, J shed 7 bases, and the junction held 5 bases outside the gene matches. CDR3 DNA sequence: TGTGCCAGCAGTTACGGGACAGGGCATCTTGAAGCTTTCTTT. This encodes CASSYGTGHLEAFF.

The V call is TRBV5-4, the J call TRBJ2-7; TRBD1 might be the D (6 bases). The germline V gene encodes CDR1 SGHNT and CDR2 YYREEE (reference sequence). The CDR3 runs 16 residues. Trimming took 3 bases from V and 5 from J, leaving 21 bases between them. In DNA, the CDR3 is TGTGCCAGCAGCTCCCCTCTTCGGCAGGGGACCCACGAGCAGTACTTC. Residues: CASSSPLRQGTHEQYF.

This sequence joins TRBV28 and TRBJ2-1; D is perhaps TRBD2 (5 bases). V gave up 6 bases and J gave up 0 bases, with 15 bases separating them. There are 16 residues in the CDR3. Per germline, CDR1 MDHEN and CDR2 SYDVKM. CDR3 DNA: TGTGCCAGCAGGGAAATCGGGGTTAACTCCTACAATGAGCAGTTCTTC. It encodes CASREIGVNSYNEQFF. Combining the CDR3 with reference TRBV28 and TRBJ2-1 gives the whole variable domain DVKVTQSSRYLVKRTGEKVFLECVQDMDHENMFWYRQDPGLGLRLIYFSYDVKMKEKGDIPEGYSVSREKKERFSLILESASTNQTSMYLCASREIGVNSYNEQFFGPGTRLTVL.

The chain couples TRBV5-1 to TRBJ2-7; 10 bases match TRBD2. The trim removed 0 bases at V and 0 bases at J, leaving 6 bases unmatched. CDR3 length: 17 residues. Germline V gene lookup returns CDR1 SGHRS and CDR2 YFSETQ. CDR3 bases: TGCGCCAGCAGCTTGGAGCCTAGCGGGAGAGTCTCCTACGAGCAGTACTTC. It yields the protein CASSLEPSGRVSYEQYF. The variable domain in full, with the rest retrieved from reference TRBV5-1 and TRBJ2-7, is KAGVTQTPRYLIKTRGQQVTLSCSPISGHRSVSWYQQTPGQGLQFLFEYFSETQRNKGNFPGRFSGRQFSNSRSEMNVSTLELGDSALYLCASSLEPSGRVSYEQYFGPGTRLTVT.

The genes are TRBV30 and TRBJ2-1; 9 bases are shared with TRBD2. Germline CDR1 GTSNPN, CDR2 SVGIG (reference sequence). This CDR3 contains 16 residues. The ends lost 0 bases at V and 0 bases at J; junction bases unmatched: 3. This chain's CDR3 is CAWSVRLAASYNEQFF. CDR3 DNA sequence: TGTGCCTGGAGTGTACGACTAGCGGCCTCCTACAATGAGCAGTTCTTC.

This clone was recorded once. This chain joins TRBV27 and TRBJ2-3; TRBD2 matches 7 bases. The CDR3 contains 14 residues. Germline CDR1 MNHEY, CDR2 SMNVEV (reference sequence). Germline trimming cut 3 bases from V and 0 bases from J; bases unmatched to any gene: 0. CDR3 in amino acids: CASSFSGSTDTQYF. The CDR3 nucleotides read TGTGCCAGCAGTTTTAGCGGGAGCACAGATACGCAGTATTTT.

This chain connects TRBV7-3 to TRBJ2-1; D gene uncertain. V gave up 0 bases and J gave up 6 bases, with 6 bases separating them. The CDR3 loop spans 13 amino acids. The V gene's germline CDR1 is SGHTA and CDR2 FQGTGA. The CDR3 nucleotides are TGTGCCAGCAGCTTAACGTCGGTCAATGAGCAGTTCTTC. This encodes CASSLTSVNEQFF.

This clone was observed once. The chain links TRBV19 to TRBJ1-5; 7 bases are a match to TRBD1. The CDR3 consists of 16 residues. After removal of 4 bases from V and 3 bases from J, the junction contained 9 bases not matched to a gene. Germline V gene sequence: CDR1 LNHDA, CDR2 SQIVND (reference sequence). The CDR3 protein is CASSSVQGTLNQPQHF. CDR3 sequence (DNA): TGTGCCAGTAGTAGCGTACAGGGGACCCTCAATCAGCCCCAGCATTTT.

The rearrangement uses TRBV15 and TRBJ1-2; D remains unclear. V was shortened by 3 bases and J by 5 bases, with 22 bases between the two germline ends. The CDR3 is made up of 17 amino acids. CDR1 LNHNV and CDR2 YYDKDF come from the germline V gene (reference sequence). The CDR3 DNA reads TGTGCCACCAGCAGGAGGGTTGACACTGATCACATTTATGGCTACACCTTC. This gives the protein CATSRRVDTDHIYGYTF.

The chain joins TRBV6-4 to TRBJ1-2; the D is unclear. Trimming stripped 3 bases from V and 3 bases from J, with 17 bases between. The CDR3 extends over 16 amino acids. Germline loops: CDR1 MRHNA, CDR2 SNTAGT. Here the CDR3 DNA reads TGTGCCAGCAGTGAAATAGGAGGCAGGTGGGACTATGGCTACACCTTC. It specifies CASSEIGGRWDYGYTF.

This clone has more than one count but fewer than ten. This chain uses TRBV4-2 with TRBJ2-7; 9 bases align to TRBD2. This CDR3 is 15 amino acids long. In germline, CDR1 is LGHNA, CDR2 YNFKEQ. With V trimmed by 1 base and J by 0 bases, 1 base remained unmatched. CDR3 DNA sequence: TGTGCCAGCAGCCAAGGACTAGCGGACTCCTACGAGCAGTACTTC. Its protein product is CASSQGLADSYEQYF.

The genes are TRBV29-1 and TRBJ2-7; 7 bases are shared with TRBD2. CDR1 and CDR2 (germline): SQVTM, ANQGSEA. The V and J ends lost 5 bases and 0 bases, in that order; junction bases with no gene match: 4. The CDR3 has 13 amino acids. CDR3 bases: TGCAGCGTTTCCTCGGGGGGCTCCTACGAGCAGTACTTC. The encoded protein is CSVSSGGSYEQYF.

This clone was seen once. The J gene is TRBJ2-3, the V gene TRBV7-2; D perhaps matches TRBD2 (5 bases). Germline-derived CDR1 and CDR2 are SGHTA and FQGNSA. V was trimmed by 6 bases and J by 5 bases, leaving 15 bases between them. This CDR3 is 14 amino acids long. The CDR3: CASSYSRGRDTQYF. The CDR3 coding sequence is TGTGCCAGCAGTTACTCCCGGGGAAGAGATACGCAGTATTTT. Full variable domain (rest looked up from reference TRBV7-2 and TRBJ2-3): GAGVSQSPSNKVTEKGKDVELRCDPISGHTALYWYRQSLGQGLEFLIYFQGNSAPDKSGLPSDRFSAERTGGSVSTLTIQRTQQEDSAVYLCASSYSRGRDTQYFGPGTRLTVL.

The chain couples TRBV7-9 to TRBJ1-2; 7 bases fit TRBD1. This CDR3 region has 12 residues. Germline trimming cut 8 bases from V and 5 bases from J; bases unmatched to any gene: 5. Germline CDR1 and CDR2: SEHNR and FQNEAQ (reference sequence). This CDR3 is CASSQGTYGYTF. For the CDR3, the DNA is TGTGCCAGCTCACAGGGGACTTATGGCTACACCTTC.

The chain couples TRBV28 to TRBJ2-7; 9 positions match TRBD1. Looked up from germline, CDR1 is MDHEN and CDR2 is SYDVKM. The junction had 6 bases not matched to a gene; V was cut back by 6 bases and J by 3 bases. The length of the CDR3 is 14 residues. In nucleotides, the CDR3 is TGTGCCAGCAGCCTGACAGGGGGAATCTACGAGCAGTACTTC. Residues: CASSLTGGIYEQYF.

This sequence joins TRBV5-1 and TRBJ1-1, with a weak D call TRBD1 (6 bases). V gave up 4 bases and J gave up 5 bases, with 12 bases separating them. Germline V gene lookup returns CDR1 SGHRS and CDR2 YFSETQ. The CDR3 is 13 residues long. The CDR3 region is CASSHRVATEAFF. The CDR3 DNA follows: TGCGCCAGCAGCCACAGGGTTGCGACTGAAGCTTTCTTT.

The chain is built from TRBV19 and TRBJ2-3; TRBD2 matches 9 bases. V was pared by 5 bases and J by 5 bases, with 8 bases of the junction left unmatched. CDR3 length equals 15 residues. Germline V gene lookup returns CDR1 LNHDA and CDR2 SQIVND (reference sequence). For the CDR3, the DNA is TGTGCCAGTAGTGTACTAGCGGGCCAAGGAGATACGCAGTATTTT. Translation: CASSVLAGQGDTQYF.

Note on this clone: Within the sample, other DNA sequences also encode this same CDR3. J is TRBJ1-2 and V is TRBV7-3; TRBD1 matches 9 bases. Germline V gene lookup returns CDR1 SGHTA and CDR2 FQGTGA. CDR3 size: 14 residues. V lost 5 bases to trimming and J lost 2 bases; unmatched junction nucleotides: 3. The CDR3: CASSPGQGNYGYTF. In DNA form, the CDR3 reads TGTGCCAGCAGCCCCGGACAGGGGAACTATGGCTACACCTTC.

The genes are TRBV4-3 and TRBJ2-7; D is perhaps TRBD2 (5 bases). In germline, CDR1 is LGHNA, CDR2 YSLEER. Trimming shortened V by 0 bases and J by 2 bases, and 5 bases separated the two germline ends. The CDR3 is 13 amino acids. DNA for the CDR3: TGCGCCAGCAGCCAAGAGGAGGCCTACGAGCAGTACTTC. This sequence encodes CASSQEEAYEQYF.

The chain combines TRBV18 with TRBJ2-1, with 8 bases lining up with TRBD2. CDR3 length: 14 residues. Losses at the gene ends were 2 bases for V and 8 bases for J; bases not matched to a gene: 5. Germline V CDR1 and CDR2: KGHSH, LQKENI. CDR3 DNA sequence: TGTGCCAGCTCACCAAACGGGGGGGCGGATGAGCAGTTCTTC. It is translated as CASSPNGGADEQFF. The full variable domain, completed using reference TRBV18 and TRBJ2-1, is NAGVMQNPRHLVRRRGQEARLRCSPMKGHSHVYWYRQLPEEGLKFMVYLQKENIIDESGMPKERFSAEFPKEGPSILRIQQVVRGDSAAYFCASSPNGGADEQFFGPGTRLTVL.

The rearrangement links TRBV10-3 to TRBJ1-2, with a possible D match to TRBD1 (5 bases). The V end was cut by 6 bases, the J end by 4 bases, with 12 bases between. Germline CDR1 ENHRY, CDR2 SYGVKD. This CDR3 is 13 amino acids long. The CDR3 DNA reads TGTGCCATCAGGGGGCGCGATGGCTATGGCTACACCTTC. Amino acids: CAIRGRDGYGYTF.

V gene TRBV5-1 combines with J gene TRBJ2-7, with TRBD2 matching 8 bases. This CDR3 has 15 amino acids. Trimming at V came to 4 bases and at J to 3 bases, leaving 9 bases not matched to a gene. Germline CDR1 SGHRS, CDR2 YFSETQ. This CDR3 is CASSPSASGLYEQYF. CDR3 sequence (DNA): TGCGCCAGCAGCCCTTCGGCTAGCGGGCTCTACGAGCAGTACTTC.